The present T cell receptor (beta chain) was sequenced within a study of response to subunit inactivated influenza vaccine. Study results and caveats: T cells newly recruited by each seasonal influenza vaccination are few, the authors suggested.

From the RT-PCR reads, TCRdb called clonotypes with MiXCR, one entry per CDR3 protein. The sample includes 750,000 to 850,000 distinct CDR3 sequences, about 18% seen only once; the top ten take about a tenth. Germline assignment: CDR1 SGHDT and CDR2 YYEEEE. The CDR3 is made up of 16 amino acids. J was trimmed by 9 bases and V by 5 bases; bases with no gene match: 13. This clonotype occurred a few times. Its specificity is unknown. The specimen was PBMCs from blood, collected 5 days after vaccination. The chain couples TRBV5-6 to TRBJ1-6; 8 nucleotides agree with TRBD1. The clonotype originates from a man aged 45 to 65 who received an inactivated influenza vaccine. Here the CDR3 reads CASSFHGQGAASPLHF. The CDR3 region has the DNA TGTGCCAGCAGTTTCCACGGACAGGGAGCAGCTTCACCCCTCCACTTT.